The present TCR beta chain was sequenced within a study of immune evolution from preneoplasia to lung adenocarcinoma. Study in general: HLA loss of heterozygosity: about 7% AIS, around 16% MIA, about 30% ADC, none AAH. Study observations and caveats: Top clone share appeared to fall from AAH through AIS, MIA, adenocarcinoma.

J was trimmed by 5 bases and V by 0 bases; bases with no gene match: 4. CDR3 size: 14 residues. Germline V gene data show CDR1 as GTSNPN and CDR2 as SVGIG (reference sequence). A note on this clone: What it binds is unknown.

The repertoire was sequenced with immunoSEQ multiplex PCR; TCRdb's copy has only in-frame clones and lacks some. The repertoire holds tens of thousands of clones, about three quarters seen once, with under 7% in the top ten. This receptor was identified in a person aged 55-75 years with invasive lung adenocarcinoma. Some clones in this sample may be carry-over from other donors' samples. The rearrangement joins TRBV30 to TRBJ2-5, with 9 bases identical to TRBD1. What was sequenced was FFPE invasive lung adenocarcinoma tissue. The CDR3 here is CAWSVTGGRETQYF. In nucleotides, the CDR3 is TGTGCCTGGAGTGTAACAGGGGGCCGGGAGACCCAGTACTTC. Together with reference TRBV30 and TRBJ2-5, the CDR3 gives the full variable domain: SQTIHQWPATLVQPVGSPLSLECTVEGTSNPNLYWYRQAAGRGLQLLFYSVGIGQISSEVPQNLSASRPQDRQFILSSKKLLLSDSGFYLCAWSVTGGRETQYFGPGTRLLVL.